The entry below describes one T cell receptor beta chain. This clone was counted a single time. This clone's antigen is unknown. Base qualities were left out, and no much larger clone turns up one base away. The entry originates in a study of blood T cell repertoires in COVID-19 (dated by TCRdb to 2020 to 2021). About the study as a whole: Collaborator samples came from the United States, Italy and Spain and covered acute and convalescent phases of COVID-19. The prospective study material was composed of cDNA or gDNA derived from T cells, B-cell-depleted T cells, or PBMCs. Deeply sampled blood TCRbeta repertoires from subjects exposed to, actively infected with, or recovered from COVID-19 were included in the dataset. A freely available public database, intended as a resource for researchers studying the immune response to SARS-CoV-2, is where the repertoires were released. The samples were drawn from two sources: the first 160 participants of the ongoing ImmuneRACE study, and 1,254 subjects contributed by 6 global collaborators. The sample metadata nearly always contained a de-identified subject ID, COVID-19 status, age in years and sex. Where available, HLA class I and class II types were obtained from metadata supplied by the sample provider rather than from assay-based typing.

Whole blood was collected in K2EDTA tubes by collaborating institutions according to the institutions' own protocols. For TCRbeta analysis, collaborators shipped samples in one of three forms: frozen whole blood, isolated PBMCs, or DNA extracted from either of those sample types. The paper's findings and limits, for the study overall: Clinical and demographic metadata were provided uncurated, with the amount varying by source and participant.

TCRbeta CDR3 regions were amplified from genomic DNA by means of the immunoSEQ Assay, a bias-controlled multiplex PCR. In the original analysis: Within the assay, amplification of reference gene primers was used to estimate how many nucleated cells each sample contained. To quantify the absolute abundance of each unique TCRbeta CDR3 rearrangement, sequence reads were collapsed and filtered. For each sample, productive Simpson clonality was calculated as the square root of Simpson's diversity index across productive rearrangements. In its TCRdb copy, this immuneACCESS table keeps in-frame sequences only and misses some clones. Where compared with another copy, unresolved V genes explain less than half of these, and the others have no known cause. V and J calls and clone size are given by that table; D and trimming were obtained from the DNA. In all, the sample holds approximately 150,000 clones, and 85% to 90% of those were seen once. About 1.5% of the sample is taken by the ten largest.

The specimen sequenced was peripheral blood. This TCR derives from a woman aged 55-70 years with acute or convalescent COVID-19.

At the DNA level, the sequence is TGTGCCAGCAGCGCACGCTCCGCCGGGGGTGGGGAGACCCAGTACTTC. It encodes CASSARSAGGGETQYF. The chain is assembled from TRBV7-9 and TRBJ2-5; TRBD2 could be the D gene, as 6 bases match. The CDR3 holds 16 amino acids from the cysteine to the phenylalanine. The entry retains the CDR3 DNA only, 48 bases that are in frame from base 1. Trimming removed 5 bases from V and 5 bases from J, leaving 21 bases between the germline ends. CDR1 and CDR2, per the germline V gene (reference sequence), are SEHNR and FQNEAQ.